One and the same sample provided the 22 T cell receptor beta chains below, sequenced in a study of T cell responses to AZD1222 COVID-19 vaccine. Clones were read by immunoSEQ multiplex PCR, and TCRdb kept only the in-frame ones, dropping some. The data hold some 120,000 clones, with 92% observed a single time. The specimen was peripheral blood, collected on day 0 of AZD1222 vaccination. Source of these receptors: an adult in good health.

J is TRBJ1-5 and V is TRBV6-1, with D unresolved. CDR1 and CDR2 (germline): MNHNS, SASEGT. The CDR3 is 14 amino acids. V lost 3 bases to trimming and J lost 4 bases, with 10 bases between them. The chain's CDR3 is CASSDGRPNQPQHF. In DNA form, the CDR3 reads TGTGCCAGCAGTGATGGCAGGCCAAATCAGCCCCAGCATTTT.

This clone was recorded only once. The gene calls are TRBV7-3 and TRBJ2-7; D is uncertain. This CDR3 spans 15 amino acids. The germline V gene has CDR1 SGHTA and CDR2 FQGTGA. V lost 1 base and J lost 2, with 12 bases in between. The CDR3 coding sequence is TGTGCCAGCAGCTTAAGGCCAACTCCCCCCTACGAGCAGTACTTC. Its translation is CASSLRPTPPYEQYF.

The chain couples TRBV7-9 to TRBJ1-1; D is unclear. Trimming removed 1 base at V and 2 bases at J, with 5 bases between. This CDR3 has 13 residues. Germline V lookup: CDR1 SEHNR, CDR2 FQNEAQ (reference sequence). The CDR3 here is CASSLVANTEAFF. DNA for the CDR3: TGTGCCAGCAGCTTAGTGGCCAACACTGAAGCTTTCTTT.

The chain combines TRBV18 with TRBJ1-1; 8 bases fit TRBD1. Unmatched junction bases numbered 8, after V lost 3 bases and J lost 5 bases. The CDR3 has 15 amino acids. Germline CDR1 KGHSH, CDR2 LQKENI. The CDR3 DNA reads TGTGCCAGCTCACCCTCGAGGACAGGGAGAACTGAAGCTTTCTTT. This translates into CASSPSRTGRTEAFF.

This clone has a single count. The CDR3 loop is CAWSPPPGARELFF. The CDR3 DNA is TGTGCCTGGAGTCCCCCACCCGGTGCGAGGGAGCTGTTTTTT. The V gene is TRBV30, the J gene TRBJ2-2; no definite D call. Germline CDR1 GTSNPN, CDR2 SVGIG (reference sequence). CDR3 size: 14 residues. Trimming stripped 2 bases from V and 9 bases from J, with 16 bases between.

This chain uses TRBV5-1 with TRBJ2-1; 7 bases fit TRBD2. CDR1 is SGHRS, CDR2 YFSETQ, per germline. The CDR3 contains 15 residues. J was trimmed by 0 bases and V by 4 bases; bases with no gene match: 4. The CDR3 DNA reads TGCGCCAGCAGCCGCCTAGCGGACTCCTACAATGAGCAGTTCTTC. Amino acid sequence: CASSRLADSYNEQFF.

Here the CDR3 reads CASSVVPGELFF. DNA for the CDR3: TGTGCCAGCAGCGTAGTTCCCGGGGAGCTGTTTTTT. The rearrangement joins TRBV9 to TRBJ2-2; D uncertain. Trimming cost V 0 bases and J 6 bases, with 3 bases left between them. The V gene's germline CDR1 is SGDLS and CDR2 YYNGEE. The CDR3 runs 12 residues.

This chain connects TRBV24-1 to TRBJ2-5, with a weak D call TRBD1 (5 bases). Germline values: CDR1 KGHDR, CDR2 SFDVKD. There are 15 residues in the CDR3. Trimming cost V 4 bases and J 4 bases, with 15 bases left between them. DNA of the CDR3: TGTGCCACCAGTGAGGCCCAGGGTCTCTTAGAGACCCAGTACTTC. Protein sequence: CATSEAQGLLETQYF.

CDR3 coding DNA: TGTGCCAGCAGTTCCCCGGGACAGGGGTACTATGGCTACACCTTC. Its protein product is CASSSPGQGYYGYTF. The rearrangement uses TRBV27 and TRBJ1-2, with TRBD1 matching 10 bases. The ends lost 4 bases at V and 3 bases at J; junction bases unmatched: 5. CDR1 is MNHEY and CDR2 is SMNVEV in the germline V gene (reference sequence). CDR3 length: 15 residues.

The rearrangement joins TRBV24-1 to TRBJ1-1, with a tentative D call TRBD1 (6 bases). The CDR3 runs to 15 residues. Trimming removed 3 bases from V and 3 bases from J, with 13 bases in between. The germline V gene has CDR1 KGHDR and CDR2 SFDVKD. The CDR3 DNA sequence: TGTGCCACCAGTGATCACAGGGTAGGTTACACTGAAGCTTTCTTT. Protein sequence: CATSDHRVGYTEAFF.

The chain combines TRBV28 with TRBJ1-1; TRBD1 matches at 10 bases. V lost 4 bases, J lost 3 bases, and 11 bases stayed unmatched. CDR3 size: 17 residues. Germline loops: CDR1 MDHEN, CDR2 SYDVKM. CDR3 nucleotide sequence: TGTGCCAGCAGTTCTAACCTTTGGACAGGGGGAGACACTGAAGCTTTCTTT. It specifies CASSSNLWTGGDTEAFF. Looking up the rest from reference TRBV28 and TRBJ1-1 gives the full variable domain: DVKVTQSSRYLVKRTGEKVFLECVQDMDHENMFWYRQDPGLGLRLIYFSYDVKMKEKGDIPEGYSVSREKKERFSLILESASTNQTSMYLCASSSNLWTGGDTEAFFGQGTRLTVV.

This CDR3 reads CASAPPGSFFNYGYTF. In DNA, the CDR3 is TGTGCCAGCGCCCCGCCAGGGTCATTTTTTAACTATGGCTACACCTTC. The V call is TRBV5-4, the J call TRBJ1-2, with D maybe TRBD1 (5 bases). Deletions cut 7 bases from V and 1 base from J, with 20 bases between. CDR1 is SGHNT, CDR2 YYREEE, per germline (reference sequence). The CDR3 extends over 16 amino acids. Full variable domain (remainder filled in from reference TRBV5-4 and TRBJ1-2): ETGVTQSPTHLIKTRGQQVTLRCSSQSGHNTVSWYQQALGQGPQFIFQYYREEENGRGNFPPRFSGLQFPNYSSELNVNALELDDSALYLCASAPPGSFFNYGYTFGSGTRLTVV.

V is TRBV4-2 and J is TRBJ2-1; 7 positions match TRBD2. Germline CDR1 and CDR2: LGHNA and YNFKEQ. Trimming removed 4 bases from V and 4 bases from J; junction bases left unmatched: 10. The CDR3 is 16 amino acids. The CDR3 nucleotides are TGTGCCAGCAGCCGTTCCCGGGCTAGCGGTTACAATGAGCAGTTCTTC. This gives the protein CASSRSRASGYNEQFF.

The rearrangement joins TRBV20-1 to TRBJ2-4, with TRBD2 as a possible D gene (6 bases). Germline CDR1 reads DFQATT; CDR2 reads SNEGSKA (reference sequence). V lost 3 bases and J 0 bases, leaving 18 bases between the germline ends. CDR3 length: 17 residues. The DNA of the CDR3 is TGCAGTGCTAGTTCGGTTGGATTAGCGGTAGCCAAAAACATTCAGTACTTC. Its translation is CSASSVGLAVAKNIQYF.

Remarks on this clone: Other DNA sequences of this sample code for an identical CDR3. The chain couples TRBV2 to TRBJ2-5, with TRBD2 identical over 7 bases. J was trimmed by 5 bases and V by 6 bases; bases with no gene match: 0. CDR1 and CDR2 from the germline V gene are SNHLY and FYNNEI. This CDR3 comprises 11 residues. CDR3 nucleotides: TGTGCCAGCAGCGGGGGGGAGACCCAGTACTTC. Protein product: CASSGGETQYF.

The chain is built from TRBV2 and TRBJ1-1; 10 nucleotides line up with TRBD1. CDR1 and CDR2 (germline): SNHLY, FYNNEI. CDR3 length: 16 residues. V lost 6 bases, J lost 1 base, and 8 bases stayed unmatched. The CDR3 is CASRATTGGKNTEAFF. The CDR3 DNA is TGTGCCAGCAGAGCTACGACAGGGGGCAAGAACACTGAAGCTTTCTTT.

This clone was observed a single time. The genes are TRBV6-6 and TRBJ1-2; D is perhaps TRBD1 (5 bases). Germline V gene data show CDR1 as MNHNY and CDR2 as SVGAGI (reference sequence). V was cut by 7 bases and J by 4 bases, with 13 bases left in between. CDR3 length equals 13 residues. CDR3 region: CASTSRGGYGYTF. CDR3 sequence (DNA): TGTGCCAGCACCTCCCGGGGGGGCTATGGCTACACCTTC.

J is TRBJ1-3 and V is TRBV3-1 (or the pseudogene TRBV3-2), with unresolved D. Germline CDR1 is LGHDT and CDR2 is YNNKEL (reference sequence). The CDR3 spans 16 residues. The V end was cut by 5 bases, the J end by 3 bases, with 17 bases between. The CDR3 region is CASSYGLPRGGNTIYF. The CDR3, as DNA: TGTGCCAGCAGCTACGGGCTCCCCCGCGGTGGAAACACCATATATTTT.

CDR3 nucleotide sequence: TGCGCCAGCAGTCGCCTAGCGGGAGGCACCTACGAGCAGTACTTC. It specifies CASSRLAGGTYEQYF. The chain combines TRBV10-1 with TRBJ2-7, with 11 bases identical to TRBD2. The CDR3 contains 15 residues. Losses at the gene ends were 5 bases for V and 2 bases for J; bases not matched to a gene: 5. Germline values: CDR1 WNHNN, CDR2 SYGVQD (reference sequence).

This clone occurred once. This chain uses TRBV3-1 (or the pseudogene TRBV3-2) with TRBJ2-1, with D perhaps matching TRBD1 or TRBD2 (5 bases each). The V and J ends lost 1 base and 13 bases respectively, with 8 bases between them. The CDR3 is 11 amino acids. Germline lookup yields CDR1 LGHDT and CDR2 YNNKEL (reference sequence). This chain's CDR3 is CASSQGGSQFF. The CDR3 coding sequence is TGTGCCAGCAGCCAAGGGGGGTCCCAGTTCTTC.

The chain combines TRBV6-5 with TRBJ1-2; a weak D match, TRBD1 (5 bases). V dropped 5 bases and J dropped 9 bases, with 16 bases sitting between them. Per the germline V gene, CDR1 is MNHEY and CDR2 is SVGAGI. The CDR3 contains 13 residues. For the CDR3, the DNA is TGTGCCAGCAGTAGGGACGGACTGAAGAGCTACACCTTC. This translates into CASSRDGLKSYTF.

This clone was recorded only once. V gene TRBV28 combines with J gene TRBJ1-1; D is unclear. V was clipped by 8 bases and J by 1 base, with 23 bases between them. The length of the CDR3 is 17 residues. In germline, CDR1 is MDHEN, CDR2 SYDVKM. The CDR3 DNA reads TGTGCCAGCGCAGCGTTGGCGGGGAGAAAGGCGAACACTGAAGCTTTCTTT. Its protein is CASAALAGRKANTEAFF.